The subject of this entry is one T cell receptor beta chain. The antigen remains unidentified. From germline, CDR1 is SNHLY and CDR2 FYNNEI. The CDR3 covers 16 residues. The V gene lost 1 base and the J gene lost 0 bases, with 12 bases spanning the gap. The sample belongs to a study of T cell responses to AZD1222 COVID-19 vaccine. The study's findings and limits: After two AZD1222 doses, spike-specific TCR breadth and depth rose versus day 0.

Assay: immunoSEQ multiplex PCR; the TCRdb copy retains only in-frame clones and omits some. The table has about 42,000 clones, 88% seen once; the top ten hold 20% to 30%. The clonotype was recovered from an adult who received the AZD1222 COVID-19 vaccine. Sample: peripheral blood, taken 28 days after the second AZD1222 dose. This sequence joins TRBV2 and TRBJ1-2; perhaps TRBD1 as D (5 bases). DNA for the CDR3: TGTGCCAGCAGTGAAGGGCCTGGGGGAGCTAACTATGGCTACACCTTC. Translation gives CASSEGPGGANYGYTF. Complete variable domain (other parts from reference TRBV2 and TRBJ1-2): EPEVTQTPSHQVTQMGQEVILRCVPISNHLYFYWYRQILGQKVEFLVSFYNNEISEKSEIFDDQFSVERPDGSNFTLKIRSTKLEDSAMYFCASSEGPGGANYGYTFGSGTRLTVV.